The following is a T cell receptor (beta chain) sequence with its context. Its antigen remains unknown. Primers used in a second PCR of roughly 6 to 11 cycles were a sample-barcoded 5' primer and a J-beta primer mix. Every cDNA was tagged by a template-switch adaptor with 12 random nucleotides. TCRdb re-called the 5' RACE reads through MiXCR, storing one row per CDR3 protein. The sample contains 1.5 million to 1.8 million distinct CDR3 sequences, approximately 39% of which appear only once. V lost 3 bases, J lost 3 bases, and 18 bases lay in between. The germline V gene encodes CDR1 MNHEY and CDR2 SMNVEV (reference sequence). The CDR3 spans 17 residues. The record originates from a study of blood T cells in healthy people across ages. Regarding the study as a whole: Researchers judged that diversity estimates from one million T cells fell short of true values. TCR beta diversity, measured per million T cells, fell in a roughly linear way with age.

Each sample had at least 6.5 million PBMCs isolated. The sequence came from a woman aged 18-30 years in good health. Material: blood. The chain employs TRBV27 and TRBJ2-1; unclear D gene. For the CDR3, the DNA is TGTGCCAGCAGTTTGACCCCGCTGGTTTCGGACTACAATGAGCAGTTCTTC. Amino acid sequence: CASSLTPLVSDYNEQFF.